Below are 10 T cell receptor beta chains sequenced from a single sample in a study of blood T cell repertoires in COVID-19. TCRdb's copy holds only in-frame clones and misses some; the assay was immunoSEQ multiplex PCR. Here the sample spans 190,000 or so clones, 85% to 90% being singletons. Sequencing was carried out using PBMCs or T cells enriched from blood (not recorded which). These receptors were taken from a man aged 25 to 40 who had recovered from COVID-19.

The chain employs TRBV19 and TRBJ1-4; weak D call: TRBD1 (6 bases). CDR1 and CDR2 from the germline V gene are LNHDA and SQIVND (reference sequence). The V end was cut by 11 bases, the J end by 6 bases, with 16 bases between. This CDR3 has 13 residues. CDR3: CASRGGADEKLFF. The CDR3 nucleotides are TGTGCCTCAAGGGGGGGGGCGGATGAAAAACTGTTTTTT.

The chain joins TRBV5-1 to TRBJ2-5; TRBD1 matches at 7 bases. Germline V gene sequence: CDR1 SGHRS, CDR2 YFSETQ. CDR3 size: 14 residues. After removal of 0 bases from V and 5 bases from J, the junction contained 4 bases not matched to a gene. CDR3: CASSLASRGETQYF. Written as DNA, the CDR3 is TGCGCCAGCAGCTTGGCTTCCAGGGGGGAGACCCAGTACTTC.

V and J are TRBV27 and TRBJ2-2; a possible D gene is TRBD2 (6 bases). Germline assignment: CDR1 MNHEY and CDR2 SMNVEV (reference sequence). The CDR3 has 15 residues. The germline V and J ends were trimmed by 10 bases and 2 bases, with 17 bases remaining between them. CDR3 in amino acids: CAIPPGVANTGELFF. CDR3 bases: TGTGCCATCCCACCGGGGGTCGCTAACACCGGGGAGCTGTTTTTT.

CDR3 residues: CASSEGTPNQPQHF. CDR3 DNA: TGTGCCAGCAGCGAGGGGACACCTAATCAGCCCCAGCATTTT. The rearrangement uses TRBV7-2 and TRBJ1-5; tentatively, D is TRBD1 (6 bases). Germline assignment: CDR1 SGHTA and CDR2 FQGNSA. The CDR3 runs to 14 residues. The V gene lost 5 bases and the J gene lost 4 bases, with 12 bases spanning the gap. Filled out from reference TRBV7-2 and TRBJ1-5, the complete variable domain reads GAGVSQSPSNKVTEKGKDVELRCDPISGHTALYWYRQSLGQGLEFLIYFQGNSAPDKSGLPSDRFSAERTGGSVSTLTIQRTQQEDSAVYLCASSEGTPNQPQHFGDGTRLSIL.

This clone was found once. The J gene is TRBJ2-2, the V gene TRBV11-2; 8 nucleotides match TRBD2. Germline loops: CDR1 SGHAT, CDR2 FQNNGV. The ends lost 5 bases at V and 9 bases at J; junction bases unmatched: 11. The CDR3 extends over 15 amino acids. CDR3 amino acids: CASSPGTRVTRELFF. Here the CDR3 DNA reads TGTGCCAGCAGCCCGGGGACTAGGGTAACAAGGGAGCTGTTTTTT.

This clone was counted once. The chain joins TRBV14 to TRBJ1-2; the match to TRBD1 covers 11 bases. Looked up from germline, CDR1 is SGHDN and CDR2 is FVKESK. The CDR3 has 17 amino acids. V gave up 1 base and J gave up 4 bases; unmatched junction bases: 8. The CDR3 is CASSQARTGGASYGYTF. As DNA, the CDR3 is TGTGCCAGCAGCCAAGCTAGGACAGGGGGCGCGAGCTATGGCTACACCTTC.

This chain connects TRBV6-5 to TRBJ2-2, with 9 positions matching TRBD1. Germline CDR1 reads MNHEY; CDR2 reads SVGAGI. The CDR3 contains 13 residues. Losses at the gene ends were 8 bases for V and 4 bases for J; bases not matched to a gene: 2. The CDR3 nucleotides read TGTGCCAGCGGACAGGGGTTCACCGGGGAGCTGTTTTTT. Its translation is CASGQGFTGELFF.

About this clone itself: Its ends do not fully match the called genes, so a read error is possible. The chain employs TRBV4-2 and TRBJ2-3, with 14 bases fitting TRBD2. This CDR3 contains 20 residues. The germline gives CDR1 LGHNA, CDR2 YNFKEQ. The CDR3 DNA reads as TGTGCCAGCACCCAACGGGGGGGGACTAGCGGGAGCGGGGCCCCAGATACGCAGTATTTT. Translating gives CASTQRGGTSGSGAPDTQYF.

DNA for the CDR3: TGTGCCAGCAGCGGCAGGGAGAACACTGAAGCTTTCTTT. Translating it yields CASSGRENTEAFF. The V call is TRBV5-4, the J call TRBJ1-1; weak D call: TRBD1 (5 bases). V was trimmed by 4 bases and J by 1 base, leaving 8 bases between them. There are 13 residues in the CDR3. Per the germline V gene, CDR1 is SGHNT and CDR2 is YYREEE (reference sequence). Variable domain in full (rest from reference TRBV5-4 and TRBJ1-1): ETGVTQSPTHLIKTRGQQVTLRCSSQSGHNTVSWYQQALGQGPQFIFQYYREEENGRGNFPPRFSGLQFPNYSSELNVNALELDDSALYLCASSGRENTEAFFGQGTRLTVV.

The chain has TRBV6-5 and TRBJ2-7; 8 bases match TRBD1. The CDR3 sequence is 15 residues long. Germline V CDR1 and CDR2: MNHEY, SVGAGI. With 5 bases clipped from V and 3 bases from J, the junction kept 9 bases outside the gene matches. For the CDR3, the DNA is TGTGCCAGCAGTATCGGGACAGGTAACCTCTACGAGCAGTACTTC. It translates to CASSIGTGNLYEQYF.